The 3 T cell receptor beta chains below come from one sample, sequenced in a study of OX40 agonist ivuxolimab in advanced cancers. Measured with immunoSEQ multiplex PCR; TCRdb has only the in-frame clones, and not every one. The sample contains about 79,000 clones, roughly nine tenths of which appear only once. The source material was CD4+ or CD8+ T cells sorted from blood, sampled in a trial of the OX40 agonist ivuxolimab. The receptors originated from an adult with an advanced solid tumor such as melanoma, head and neck, liver or kidney cancer.

Comments on this clone: At one of its ends the junction is not consistent with the germline gene, which may arise from a read error. V gene TRBV29-1 combines with J gene TRBJ2-2; 8 nucleotides match TRBD1. The CDR3 totals 14 residues. Germline CDR1 reads SQVTM; CDR2 reads ANQGSEA. DNA of the CDR3: TGCAGCGTTCCCTTGACAGGGGTGGACCGGGGAGCTGTTTTT. Translating it yields CSVPLTGVDRGAVF.

The chain carries TRBV5-1 and TRBJ2-3; 13 nucleotides match TRBD2. There are 16 residues in the CDR3. With 4 bases clipped from V and 5 bases from J, the junction kept 7 bases outside the gene matches. Germline V gene data show CDR1 as SGHRS and CDR2 as YFSETQ. CDR3 DNA sequence: TGCGCCAGCAGCCTAGGACTAGCGGGAGCCGTAGATACGCAGTATTTT. This encodes CASSLGLAGAVDTQYF.

The chain has TRBV28 and TRBJ2-7; TRBD1 is a possible D gene (5 bases). Germline V gene sequence: CDR1 MDHEN, CDR2 SYDVKM. The CDR3 length is 12 residues. Trimming took 5 bases from V and 5 from J, leaving 10 bases between them. The CDR3 coding sequence is TGTGCCAGCAGTAGGGGTCCGGACGAGCAGTACTTC. This sequence encodes CASSRGPDEQYF.